This TCR beta chain is from a study of control samples from healthy donors and cancer patients. V shed 4 bases and J shed 3 bases, with 16 bases lying between them. The CDR3 runs 15 residues. Germline assignment: CDR1 SGHRS and CDR2 YFSETQ. Only in-frame clones appear in the TCRdb table, and some are missing; sequencing was by immunoSEQ multiplex PCR. The repertoire includes 45,000 to 60,000 clones, roughly 94% of them detected once, and almost 4% sits in the top ten. The sample consisted of blood. The receptor was derived from a man under 40 in good health. The V call is TRBV5-1, the J call TRBJ1-1; no definite D call. Here the CDR3 DNA reads TGCGCCAGCAGCCTAGGATCGGGTTCCCACACTGAAGCTTTCTTT. Its translation is CASSLGSGSHTEAFF.